This T cell receptor beta chain is from a study of T cell repertoires in cytomegalovirus infection. The overall study: The public TCR beta signatures pointed to both CMV infection and matching HLA type.

This CDR3 is built from 14 residues. Trimming shortened V by 11 bases and J by 1 base, and 17 bases separated the two germline ends. Germline CDR1 is MNHEY and CDR2 is SVGAGI. Comment on this clonotype: Its antigen remains unidentified.

Each CDR3 protein gets one entry after TCRdb re-called the reads with MiXCR. The data contain roughly 130,000 distinct CDR3 sequences, roughly 9% of them singletons. Findings and caveats of the study: Frequencies of public TCR beta families were cumulated, and this identified carriers of CMV plus the relevant HLA. CMV-specific HLA-C-restricted TCR beta clonotypes dominated the ex vivo response.

The sequence was collected from a human donor in good health (CMV status not recorded). Some clones in this sample may be carry-over from other donors' samples. Source material: PBMCs. The chain uses TRBV6-5 and TRBJ1-1, with a tentative D call TRBD1 (5 bases). CDR3 bases: TGTGCCGGCCGCCGGAGGACACAGAACACTGAAGCTTTCTTT. Amino acid sequence: CAGRRRTQNTEAFF.